This TCR beta chain was recorded in a study of shared clonotypes between healthy human individuals. Study results and caveats: The study found lower generation probabilities in non-shared clonotypes than in those shared by all four donors.

Splitting of each subset's genomic DNA was done evenly across several immunoSEQ plates. The repertoire was sequenced with immunoSEQ multiplex PCR; TCRdb's copy has only in-frame clones and lacks some. The sample records some 100,000 clones, 68% being singletons. Comments on this clone: Its target is not known.

All donors were Caucasian adults living in Nashville, Tennessee. Germline-derived CDR1 and CDR2 are MNHEY and SMNVEV (reference sequence). Trimming left V 2 bases short and J 2 bases short, with 12 bases between. CDR3 length equals 15 residues. Sample: memory CD8+ T cells sorted from blood. Stated subset: CD45RO+ cells pooled with CCR7-negative TemRA cells. The V and J genes are TRBV27 and TRBJ2-5; D not resolved. This TCR came from a woman between 25 and 40 years old in good health. DNA of the CDR3: TGTGCCAGCAGTTTAACGATCGAGGATCAAGAGACCCAGTACTTC. Translated, it gives CASSLTIEDQETQYF.